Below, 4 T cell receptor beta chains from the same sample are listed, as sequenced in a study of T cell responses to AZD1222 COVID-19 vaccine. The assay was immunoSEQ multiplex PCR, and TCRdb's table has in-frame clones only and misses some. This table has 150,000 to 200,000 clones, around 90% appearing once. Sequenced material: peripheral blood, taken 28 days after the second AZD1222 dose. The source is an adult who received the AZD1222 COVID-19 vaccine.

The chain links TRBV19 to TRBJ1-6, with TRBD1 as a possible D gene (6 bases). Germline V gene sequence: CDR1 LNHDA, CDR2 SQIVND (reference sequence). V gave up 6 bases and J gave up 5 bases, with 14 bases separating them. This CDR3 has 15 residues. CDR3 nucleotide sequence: TGTGCCAGTAGAGGGGGGCAGGAGGATAATTCACCCCTCCACTTT. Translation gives CASRGGQEDNSPLHF.

For the CDR3, the DNA is TGTGCCAGCAGCCCTAGGGGGGAGACAGGGCTTCATGGCTACACCTTC. It specifies CASSPRGETGLHGYTF. This chain joins TRBV7-2 and TRBJ1-2, with TRBD1 matching 7 bases. The CDR3 is made up of 16 amino acids. V dropped 5 bases and J dropped 6; count of bases not matched to a gene: 15. The germline V gene encodes CDR1 SGHTA and CDR2 FQGNSA.

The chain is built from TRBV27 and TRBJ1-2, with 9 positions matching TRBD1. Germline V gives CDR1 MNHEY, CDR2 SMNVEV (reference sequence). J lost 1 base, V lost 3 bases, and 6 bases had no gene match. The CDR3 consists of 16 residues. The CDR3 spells CASSFIGQGFNYGYTF. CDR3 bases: TGTGCCAGCAGTTTTATAGGACAGGGGTTTAACTATGGCTACACCTTC.

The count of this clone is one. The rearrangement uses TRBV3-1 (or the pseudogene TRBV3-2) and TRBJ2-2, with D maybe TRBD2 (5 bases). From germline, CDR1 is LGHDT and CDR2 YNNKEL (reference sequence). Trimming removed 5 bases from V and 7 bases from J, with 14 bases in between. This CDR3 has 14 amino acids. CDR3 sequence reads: CASSSVPGIGELFF. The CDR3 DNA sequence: TGTGCCAGCAGCTCCGTCCCGGGAATCGGGGAGCTGTTTTTT.